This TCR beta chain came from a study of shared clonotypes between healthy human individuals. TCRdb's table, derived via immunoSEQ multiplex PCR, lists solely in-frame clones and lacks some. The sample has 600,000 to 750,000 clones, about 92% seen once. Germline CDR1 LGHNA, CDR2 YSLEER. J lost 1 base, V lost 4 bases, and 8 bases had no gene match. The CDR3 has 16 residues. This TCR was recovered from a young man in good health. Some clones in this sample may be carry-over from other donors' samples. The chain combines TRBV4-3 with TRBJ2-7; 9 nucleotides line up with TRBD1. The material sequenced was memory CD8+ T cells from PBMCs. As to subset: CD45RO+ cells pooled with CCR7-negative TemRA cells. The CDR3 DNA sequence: TGCGCCAGCAGCCTCTTGACGACAGGGGGGTCCTACGAGCAGTACTTC. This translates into CASSLLTTGGSYEQYF.